What follows are 16 T cell receptor beta chains derived from one specimen sequenced in a study of cytomegalovirus exposure and HLA in healthy donors. Amplification used 60 Vbeta primers and 13 Jbeta primers. Clones were read by immunoSEQ multiplex PCR, and TCRdb kept only the in-frame ones, dropping some. Seen here are approximately 260,000 clones, 80% to 90% observed once, and the top ten hold approximately 2%. The sample taken for sequencing was PBMCs. Source of these receptors: a woman in her forties in good health and CMV-seropositive.

This clone has just one count. This sequence joins TRBV28 and TRBJ1-2; D remains ambiguous. V was cut by 7 bases and J by 2 bases, with 11 bases left in between. Germline CDR1 and CDR2: MDHEN and SYDVKM. This CDR3 contains 13 residues. The CDR3: CASTSSGNYGYTF. The DNA of the CDR3 is TGTGCCAGCACCTCTTCGGGGAACTATGGCTACACCTTC.

The chain has TRBV7-3 and TRBJ2-7; the match to TRBD2 covers 9 bases. After removal of 5 bases from V and 3 bases from J, the junction contained 8 bases not matched to a gene. Germline V CDR1 and CDR2: SGHTA, FQGTGA. This CDR3 contains 15 residues. This CDR3 reads CASSQLRLADYEQYF. The CDR3 DNA follows: TGTGCCAGCAGCCAATTAAGACTAGCGGACTACGAGCAGTACTTC.

This clone was detected once. The J gene is TRBJ2-7, the V gene TRBV4-1; D is unclear. Trimming took off 3 bases at V and 0 bases at J, with 9 bases between the two ends. Germline CDR1 is MGHRA and CDR2 is YSYEKL. CDR3 size: 14 residues. CDR3 nucleotide sequence: TGCGCCAGCAGCCAGGCAGGTGGCTCCTACGAGCAGTACTTC. This sequence encodes CASSQAGGSYEQYF.

V is TRBV9 and J is TRBJ2-3, with D perhaps TRBD2 (5 bases). Deletions cut 4 bases from V and 1 base from J, with 10 bases between. CDR3 size: 14 residues. CDR1 is SGDLS, CDR2 YYNGEE, per germline. The CDR3 reads CASSPFGGTDTQYF. For the CDR3, the DNA is TGTGCCAGCAGCCCCTTCGGGGGCACAGATACGCAGTATTTT.

V and J are TRBV5-1 and TRBJ2-7; 8 positions match TRBD1. The V and J ends lost 4 bases and 3 bases, in that order; junction bases with no gene match: 9. Germline V gene data show CDR1 as SGHRS and CDR2 as YFSETQ. The CDR3 is made up of 15 amino acids. Here the CDR3 DNA reads TGCGCCAGCAGCCTACCCGGGACAGGTTTCTACGAGCAGTACTTC. Translating it yields CASSLPGTGFYEQYF.

The chain has TRBV4-1 and TRBJ2-1; TRBD2 matches 12 bases. The CDR3 contains 16 residues. Germline values: CDR1 MGHRA, CDR2 YSYEKL. J was trimmed by 8 bases and V by 1 base; bases with no gene match: 6. This chain's CDR3 is CASSQVLAGGFDEQFF. CDR3 in DNA: TGCGCCAGCAGCCAAGTTCTAGCGGGAGGGTTTGATGAGCAGTTCTTC.

V is TRBV7-9 and J is TRBJ2-1, with 10 bases lining up with TRBD2. This CDR3 region has 15 residues. The trim removed 5 bases at V and 9 bases at J, leaving 10 bases unmatched. Germline CDR1 reads SEHNR; CDR2 reads FQNEAQ (reference sequence). CDR3 sequence (DNA): TGTGCCAGCAGCCCCGGGACTAGCGAAAGAGGTGAGCAGTTCTTC. Residues: CASSPGTSERGEQFF.

V usage is TRBV28 and J usage is TRBJ1-4; D remains ambiguous. CDR3 length: 13 amino acids. V gave up 3 bases and J gave up 8 bases, with 10 bases separating them. CDR1 MDHEN and CDR2 SYDVKM come from the germline V gene. CDR3 bases: TGTGCCAGCAGTTTCCGTGGGAGCGAAAAACTGTTTTTT. Translation gives CASSFRGSEKLFF.

This sequence joins TRBV18 and TRBJ2-5; TRBD1 matches at 8 bases. The CDR3 totals 15 residues. In germline, CDR1 is KGHSH, CDR2 LQKENI. V was pared by 2 bases and J by 4 bases, with 6 bases of the junction left unmatched. This CDR3 reads CASSPASGGRETQYF. DNA for the CDR3: TGTGCCAGCTCACCAGCTTCAGGGGGCAGAGAGACCCAGTACTTC.

The rearrangement joins TRBV28 to TRBJ1-1; no clear D gene. V was pared by 7 bases and J by 1 base, with 13 bases between. The germline gives CDR1 MDHEN, CDR2 SYDVKM. The CDR3 is 14 residues long. The CDR3 spells CASTPERQNTEAFF. Written as DNA, the CDR3 is TGTGCCAGCACCCCCGAGAGGCAGAACACTGAAGCTTTCTTT.

Here the CDR3 DNA reads TGTGCCAGCAGCCAAGAGGGGGGAGGGCCACTCTACGAGCAGTACTTC. Its protein product is CASSQEGGGPLYEQYF. The chain has TRBV4-2 and TRBJ2-7; TRBD2 matches at 7 bases. CDR1 is LGHNA, CDR2 YNFKEQ, per germline. The CDR3 is 16 amino acids. J lost 3 bases, V lost 0 bases, and 8 bases had no gene match.

This chain connects TRBV19 to TRBJ1-2; D is unclear. The length of the CDR3 is 15 residues. V gave up 1 base and J gave up 1 base, with 10 bases separating them. Germline V gene sequence: CDR1 LNHDA, CDR2 SQIVND (reference sequence). The CDR3 loop is CASSIVRQVNYGYTF. The CDR3 DNA follows: TGTGCCAGTAGTATAGTTCGGCAGGTTAACTATGGCTACACCTTC.

The chain couples TRBV27 to TRBJ2-1; 13 positions agree with TRBD2. V lost 4 bases to trimming and J lost 4 bases; unmatched junction nucleotides: 10. Germline CDR1 is MNHEY and CDR2 is SMNVEV (reference sequence). This CDR3 region has 18 residues. The CDR3: CASSSYGGLAGHYNEQFF. The CDR3 nucleotides read TGTGCCAGCAGTTCTTATGGGGGACTAGCGGGACATTACAATGAGCAGTTCTTC.

On this clone: At one boundary the junction diverges from the germline segment, which might be a read error. The genes are TRBV30 and TRBJ1-2; D is undetermined. CDR1 and CDR2 from the germline V gene are GTSNPN and SVGIG (reference sequence). The CDR3 covers 12 residues. The CDR3 DNA is TGTGCCTGGAGTGCGGGGTCCTATAGCTACACCTTC. Amino acids: CAWSAGSYSYTF.

The chain recombines TRBV28 with TRBJ1-5; D perhaps matches TRBD1 (5 bases). The CDR3 contains 13 residues. Germline V lookup: CDR1 MDHEN, CDR2 SYDVKM. Trimming took 6 bases from V and 6 from J, leaving 12 bases between them. CDR3 coding DNA: TGTGCCAGCAGCGACAGTATCGGTCAGCCCCAGCATTTT. This encodes CASSDSIGQPQHF. Based on the CDR3 plus reference TRBV28 and TRBJ1-5, the full variable domain is DVKVTQSSRYLVKRTGEKVFLECVQDMDHENMFWYRQDPGLGLRLIYFSYDVKMKEKGDIPEGYSVSREKKERFSLILESASTNQTSMYLCASSDSIGQPQHFGDGTRLSIL.

This chain uses TRBV5-1 with TRBJ1-1, with D maybe TRBD1 (5 bases). This CDR3 has 14 amino acids. V was pared by 0 bases and J by 2 bases, with 8 bases between. The germline gives CDR1 SGHRS, CDR2 YFSETQ. CDR3: CASSLVQANTEAFF. The DNA for the CDR3 is TGCGCCAGCAGCTTGGTACAGGCTAACACTGAAGCTTTCTTT.